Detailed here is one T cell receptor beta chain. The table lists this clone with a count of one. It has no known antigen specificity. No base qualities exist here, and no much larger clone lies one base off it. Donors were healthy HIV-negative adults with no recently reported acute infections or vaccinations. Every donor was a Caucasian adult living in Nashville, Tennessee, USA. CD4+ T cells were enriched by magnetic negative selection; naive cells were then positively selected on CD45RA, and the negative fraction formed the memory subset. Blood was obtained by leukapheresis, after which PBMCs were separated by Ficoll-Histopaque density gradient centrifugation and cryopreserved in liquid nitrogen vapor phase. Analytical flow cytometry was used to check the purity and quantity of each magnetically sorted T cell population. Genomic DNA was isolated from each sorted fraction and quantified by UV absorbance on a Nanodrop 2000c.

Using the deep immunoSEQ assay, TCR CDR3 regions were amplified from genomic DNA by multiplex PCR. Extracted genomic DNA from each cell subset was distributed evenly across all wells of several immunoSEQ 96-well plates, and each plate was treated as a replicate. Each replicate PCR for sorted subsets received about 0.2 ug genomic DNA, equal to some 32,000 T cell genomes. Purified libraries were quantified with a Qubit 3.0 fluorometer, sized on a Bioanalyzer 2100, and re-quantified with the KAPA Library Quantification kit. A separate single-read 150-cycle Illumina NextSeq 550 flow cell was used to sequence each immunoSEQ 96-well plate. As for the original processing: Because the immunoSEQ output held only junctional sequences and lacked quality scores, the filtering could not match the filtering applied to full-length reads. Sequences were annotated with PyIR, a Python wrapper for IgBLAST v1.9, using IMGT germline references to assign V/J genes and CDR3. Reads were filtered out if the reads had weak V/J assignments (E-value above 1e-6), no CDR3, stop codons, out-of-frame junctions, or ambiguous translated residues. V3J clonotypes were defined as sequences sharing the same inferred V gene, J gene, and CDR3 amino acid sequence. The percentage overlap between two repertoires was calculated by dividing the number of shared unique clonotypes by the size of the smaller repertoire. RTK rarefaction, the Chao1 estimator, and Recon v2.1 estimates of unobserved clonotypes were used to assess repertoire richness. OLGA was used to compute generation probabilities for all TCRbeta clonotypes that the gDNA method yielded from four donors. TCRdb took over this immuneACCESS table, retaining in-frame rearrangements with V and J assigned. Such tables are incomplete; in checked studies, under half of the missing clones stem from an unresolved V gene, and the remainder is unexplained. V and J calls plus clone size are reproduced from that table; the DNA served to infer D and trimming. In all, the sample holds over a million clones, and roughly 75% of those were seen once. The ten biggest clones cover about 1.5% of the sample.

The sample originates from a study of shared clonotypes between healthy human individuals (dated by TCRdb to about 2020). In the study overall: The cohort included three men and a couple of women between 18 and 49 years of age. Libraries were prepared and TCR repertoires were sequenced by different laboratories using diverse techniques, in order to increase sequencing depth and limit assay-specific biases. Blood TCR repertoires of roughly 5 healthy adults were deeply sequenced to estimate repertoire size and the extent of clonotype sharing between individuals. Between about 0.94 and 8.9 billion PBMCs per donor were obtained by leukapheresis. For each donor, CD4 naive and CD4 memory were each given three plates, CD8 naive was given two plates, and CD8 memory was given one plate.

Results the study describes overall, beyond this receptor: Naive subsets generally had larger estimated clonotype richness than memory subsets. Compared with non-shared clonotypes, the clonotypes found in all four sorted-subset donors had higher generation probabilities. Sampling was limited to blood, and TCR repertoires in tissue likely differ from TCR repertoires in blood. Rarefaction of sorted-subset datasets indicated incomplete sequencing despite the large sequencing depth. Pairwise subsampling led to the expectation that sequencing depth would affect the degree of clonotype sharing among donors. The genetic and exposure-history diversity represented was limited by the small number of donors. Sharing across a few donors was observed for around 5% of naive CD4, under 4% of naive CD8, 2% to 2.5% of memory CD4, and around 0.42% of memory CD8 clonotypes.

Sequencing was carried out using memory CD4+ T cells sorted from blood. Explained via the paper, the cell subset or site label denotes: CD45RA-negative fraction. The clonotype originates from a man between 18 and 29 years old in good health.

The CDR3 corresponds to CASNPRGAGTGELFF. Read as DNA, the sequence is TGCGCCAGCAACCCCAGGGGTGCGGGCACCGGGGAGCTGTTTTTT. The rearranged segments are TRBV5-1 and TRBJ2-2; the D gene is perhaps TRBD1, on 6 matching bases. The germline V gene sets CDR1 to SGHRS and CDR2 to YFSETQ. Between the V and J ends, shortened by 6 bases and 4 bases respectively, the junction contains 16 bases. The CDR3 numbers 15 residues from cysteine through phenylalanine. Only the CDR3 DNA stays, 45 bases, in frame from base 1.